This T cell receptor (beta chain) was sequenced for a study of T cells after yellow fever vaccination. Study-level findings and limits: A small share of clonotypes appeared in both CD4 and CD8 compartments. The booster response re-showed most primary clones: more than 95% CD4, 88% CD8.

Germline V gives CDR1 SGDLS, CDR2 YYNGEE. The V segment lost 2 bases and the J segment 5 bases; nucleotides outside the gene matches: 4. This CDR3 is 13 amino acids long. This clonotype was picked up many times. Its antigen is unidentified. A universal primer site and UMIs were added as TCR cDNA was made by 5'RACE template switching. TCRdb independently ran MiXCR on the 5' RACE reads; one entry per CDR3 protein. In the table there are more than 120,000 distinct CDR3 sequences, approximately 7.7% of which are singletons. The source was CD4+ T cells sorted from PBMCs, collected 5 days after the yellow fever booster vaccination. This clonotype originated in a young man who received the YFV17D yellow fever vaccine. This chain links TRBV9 with TRBJ2-7; 7 bases are shared with TRBD2. CDR3 nucleotide sequence: TGTGCCAGCAGCGTGGGAGGGTACGACGAGCAGTACTTC. Protein product: CASSVGGYDEQYF.